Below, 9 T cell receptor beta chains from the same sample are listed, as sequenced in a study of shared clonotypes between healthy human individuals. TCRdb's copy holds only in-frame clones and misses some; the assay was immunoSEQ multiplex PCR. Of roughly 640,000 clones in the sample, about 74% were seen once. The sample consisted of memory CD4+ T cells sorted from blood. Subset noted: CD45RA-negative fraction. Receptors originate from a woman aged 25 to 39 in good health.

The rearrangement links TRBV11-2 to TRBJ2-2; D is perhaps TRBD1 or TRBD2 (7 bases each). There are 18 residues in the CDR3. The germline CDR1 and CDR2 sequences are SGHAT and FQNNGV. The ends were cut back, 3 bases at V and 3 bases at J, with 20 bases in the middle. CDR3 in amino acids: CASSFPRGGGAYTGELFF. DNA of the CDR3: TGTGCCAGCAGCTTCCCCAGGGGGGGAGGCGCGTACACCGGGGAGCTGTTTTTT. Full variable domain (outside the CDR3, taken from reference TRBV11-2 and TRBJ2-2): EAGVAQSPRYKIIEKRQSVAFWCNPISGHATLYWYQQILGQGPKLLIQFQNNGVVDDSQLPKDRFSAERLKGVDSTLKIQPAKLEDSAVYLCASSFPRGGGAYTGELFFGEGSRLTVL.

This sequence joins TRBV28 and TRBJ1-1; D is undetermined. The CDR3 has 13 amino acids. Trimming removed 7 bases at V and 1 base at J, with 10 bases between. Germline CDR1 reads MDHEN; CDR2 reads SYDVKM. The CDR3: CASKPGWNTEAFF. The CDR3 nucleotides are TGTGCCAGCAAGCCTGGGTGGAACACTGAAGCTTTCTTT. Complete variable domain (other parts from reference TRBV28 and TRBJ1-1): DVKVTQSSRYLVKRTGEKVFLECVQDMDHENMFWYRQDPGLGLRLIYFSYDVKMKEKGDIPEGYSVSREKKERFSLILESASTNQTSMYLCASKPGWNTEAFFGQGTRLTVV.

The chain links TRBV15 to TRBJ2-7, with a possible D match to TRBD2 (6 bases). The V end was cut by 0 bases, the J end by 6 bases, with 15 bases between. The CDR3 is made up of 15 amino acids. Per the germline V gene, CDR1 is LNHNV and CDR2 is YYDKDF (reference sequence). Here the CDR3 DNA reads TGTGCCACCAGCAGAGAACTAGCACTTGGGGGCGAGCAGTACTTC. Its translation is CATSRELALGGEQYF.

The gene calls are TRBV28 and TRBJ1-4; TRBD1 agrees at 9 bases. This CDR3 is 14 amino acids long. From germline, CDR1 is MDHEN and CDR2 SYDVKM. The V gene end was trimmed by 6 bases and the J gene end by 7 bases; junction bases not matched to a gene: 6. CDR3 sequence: CASRLQGAGEKLFF. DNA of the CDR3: TGTGCCAGCAGGTTACAGGGGGCAGGTGAAAAACTGTTTTTT.

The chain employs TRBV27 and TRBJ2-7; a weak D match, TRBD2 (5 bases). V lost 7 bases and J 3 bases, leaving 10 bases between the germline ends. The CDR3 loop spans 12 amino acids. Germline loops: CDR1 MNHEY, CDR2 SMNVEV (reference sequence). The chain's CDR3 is CASISSGYEQYF. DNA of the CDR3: TGTGCCAGCATTTCCAGCGGCTACGAGCAGTACTTC.

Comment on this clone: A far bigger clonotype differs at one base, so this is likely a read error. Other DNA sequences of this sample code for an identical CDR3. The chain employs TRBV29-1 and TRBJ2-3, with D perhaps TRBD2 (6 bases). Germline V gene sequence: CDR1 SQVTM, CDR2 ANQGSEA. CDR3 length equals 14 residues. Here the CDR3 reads CSAREGLSTDTQYF. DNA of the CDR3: TGCAGTGCCCGAGAGGGACTCTCCACAGATACGCAGTATTTT.

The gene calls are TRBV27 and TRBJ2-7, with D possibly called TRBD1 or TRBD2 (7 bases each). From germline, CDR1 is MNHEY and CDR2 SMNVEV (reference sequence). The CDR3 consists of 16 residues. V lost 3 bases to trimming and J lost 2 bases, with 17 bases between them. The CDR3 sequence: CASSFTHRGLTYEQYF. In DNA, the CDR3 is TGTGCCAGCAGTTTCACCCACAGGGGACTAACCTACGAGCAGTACTTC.

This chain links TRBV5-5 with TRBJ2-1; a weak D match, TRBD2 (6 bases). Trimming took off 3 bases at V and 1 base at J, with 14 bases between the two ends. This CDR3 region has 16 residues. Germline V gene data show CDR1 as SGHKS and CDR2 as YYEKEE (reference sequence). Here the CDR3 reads CASSSLLGGSYNEQFF. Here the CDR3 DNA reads TGTGCCAGCAGCTCCCTTCTCGGGGGATCCTACAATGAGCAGTTCTTC. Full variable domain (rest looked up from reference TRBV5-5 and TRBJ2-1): DAGVTQSPTHLIKTRGQQVTLRCSPISGHKSVSWYQQVLGQGPQFIFQYYEKEERGRGNFPDRFSARQFPNYSSELNVNALLLGDSALYLCASSSLLGGSYNEQFFGPGTRLTVL.

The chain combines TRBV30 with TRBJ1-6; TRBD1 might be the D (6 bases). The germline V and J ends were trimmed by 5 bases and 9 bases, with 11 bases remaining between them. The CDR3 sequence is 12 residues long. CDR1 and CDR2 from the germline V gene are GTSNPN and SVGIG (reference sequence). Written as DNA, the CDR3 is TGTGCCTGGGACAGGTTAGGTTCACCCCTCCACTTT. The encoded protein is CAWDRLGSPLHF.